Presented here are 3 T cell receptor beta chains from one specimen sequenced in a study of blood T cell repertoires in COVID-19. Measured with immunoSEQ multiplex PCR; TCRdb has only the in-frame clones, and not every one. The top ten hold about 7.3% of the sample, which has about 210,000 clones, 80% to 90% seen once. What was sequenced was peripheral blood. These receptors all stem from a woman between 45 and 65 years old with active or convalescent COVID-19.

The V gene is TRBV29-1, the J gene TRBJ1-3; a possible D gene is TRBD1 (6 bases). V was cut by 6 bases and J by 2 bases, with 11 bases left in between. The CDR3 sequence is 13 residues long. Germline loops: CDR1 SQVTM, CDR2 ANQGSEA. Written as DNA, the CDR3 is TGCAGCGTGTCGGACAGCCCTGGAAACACCATATATTTT. The encoded protein is CSVSDSPGNTIYF.

This clone was counted only a few times. The chain couples TRBV19 to TRBJ1-2; TRBD1 is a possible D gene (5 bases). The CDR3 length is 16 residues. CDR1 and CDR2 from the germline V gene are LNHDA and SQIVND (reference sequence). V lost 6 bases to trimming and J lost 1 base, with 18 bases between them. This chain's CDR3 is CASRRDLPNLNYGYTF. CDR3 bases: TGTGCCAGTAGGAGGGACTTACCCAACCTTAACTATGGCTACACCTTC.

The chain uses TRBV28 and TRBJ1-4, with D possibly TRBD1 on 5 matching bases. V lost 5 bases and J lost 5, with 18 bases in between. Germline CDR1 reads MDHEN; CDR2 reads SYDVKM. The CDR3 runs to 16 residues. Here the CDR3 DNA reads TGTGCCAGCAGTCCACGGGGGAGACTTCGGAATGAAAAACTGTTTTTT. As protein: CASSPRGRLRNEKLFF.